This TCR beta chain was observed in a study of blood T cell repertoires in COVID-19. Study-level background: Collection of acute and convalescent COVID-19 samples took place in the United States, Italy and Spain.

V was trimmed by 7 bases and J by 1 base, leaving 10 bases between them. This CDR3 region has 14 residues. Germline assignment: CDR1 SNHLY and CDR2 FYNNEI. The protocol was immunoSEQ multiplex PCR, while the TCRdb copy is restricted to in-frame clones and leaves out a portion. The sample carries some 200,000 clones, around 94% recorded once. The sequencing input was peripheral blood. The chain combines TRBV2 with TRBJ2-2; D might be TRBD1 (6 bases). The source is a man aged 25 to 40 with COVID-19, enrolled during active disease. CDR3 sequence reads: CASKTQGNTGELFF. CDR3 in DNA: TGTGCCAGCAAAACACAGGGGAACACCGGGGAGCTGTTTTTT.